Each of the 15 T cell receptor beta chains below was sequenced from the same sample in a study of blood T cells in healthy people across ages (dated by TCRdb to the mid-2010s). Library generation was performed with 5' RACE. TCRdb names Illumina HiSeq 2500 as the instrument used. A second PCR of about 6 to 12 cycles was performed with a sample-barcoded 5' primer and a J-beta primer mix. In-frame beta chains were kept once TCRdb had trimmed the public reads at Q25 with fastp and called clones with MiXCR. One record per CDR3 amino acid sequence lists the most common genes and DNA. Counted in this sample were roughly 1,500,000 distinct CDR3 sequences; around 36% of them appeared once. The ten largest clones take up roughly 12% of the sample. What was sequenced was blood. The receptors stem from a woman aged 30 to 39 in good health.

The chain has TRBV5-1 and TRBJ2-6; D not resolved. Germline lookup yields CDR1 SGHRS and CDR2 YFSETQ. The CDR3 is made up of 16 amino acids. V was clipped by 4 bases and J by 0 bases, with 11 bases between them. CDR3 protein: CASSDGRTSGANVLTF. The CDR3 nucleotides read TGCGCCAGCAGCGACGGACGTACCTCTGGGGCCAACGTCCTGACTTTC.

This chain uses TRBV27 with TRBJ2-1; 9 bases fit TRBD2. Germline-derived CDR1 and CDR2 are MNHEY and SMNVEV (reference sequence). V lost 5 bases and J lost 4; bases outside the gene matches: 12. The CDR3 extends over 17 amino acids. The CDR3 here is CASSAQSGGRSYNEQFF. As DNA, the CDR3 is TGTGCCAGCAGTGCCCAGAGCGGGGGGCGATCTTACAATGAGCAGTTCTTC.

The CDR3 loop is CSVGTADMYNEQFF. The CDR3 region has the DNA TGCAGCGTTGGGACGGCAGATATGTACAATGAGCAGTTCTTC. This chain links TRBV29-1 with TRBJ2-1, with D hard to call. The CDR3 has 14 amino acids. Germline V gene lookup returns CDR1 SQVTM and CDR2 ANQGSEA. The V end lost 4 bases, the J end lost 4 bases, and 14 bases lay between the germline ends.

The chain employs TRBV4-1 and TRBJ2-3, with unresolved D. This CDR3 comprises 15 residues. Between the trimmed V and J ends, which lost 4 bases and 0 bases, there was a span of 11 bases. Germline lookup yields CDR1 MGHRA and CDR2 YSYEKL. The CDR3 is CASSPAPYSTDTQYF. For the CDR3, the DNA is TGCGCCAGCAGCCCGGCGCCGTATAGCACAGATACGCAGTATTTT.

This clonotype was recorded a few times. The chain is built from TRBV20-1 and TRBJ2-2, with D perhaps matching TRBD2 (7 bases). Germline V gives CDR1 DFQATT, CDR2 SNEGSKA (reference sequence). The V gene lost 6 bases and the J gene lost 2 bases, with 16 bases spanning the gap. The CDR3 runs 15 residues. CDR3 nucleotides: TGCAGTGCAGGGGGGGGCAGGGCTAACACCGGGGAGCTGTTTTTT. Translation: CSAGGGRANTGELFF.

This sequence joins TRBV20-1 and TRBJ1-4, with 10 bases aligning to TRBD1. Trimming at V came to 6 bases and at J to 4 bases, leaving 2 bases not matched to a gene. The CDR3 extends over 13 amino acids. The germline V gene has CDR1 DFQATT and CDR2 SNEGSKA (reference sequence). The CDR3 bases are TGCAGTGCGGGACAGGGGAATAATGAAAAACTGTTTTTT. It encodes CSAGQGNNEKLFF.

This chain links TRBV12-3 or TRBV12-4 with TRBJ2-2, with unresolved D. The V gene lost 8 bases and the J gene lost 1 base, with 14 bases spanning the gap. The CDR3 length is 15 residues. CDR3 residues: CASARRSGNTGELFF. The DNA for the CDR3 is TGTGCCAGCGCCCGCAGGTCAGGGAACACCGGGGAGCTGTTTTTT.

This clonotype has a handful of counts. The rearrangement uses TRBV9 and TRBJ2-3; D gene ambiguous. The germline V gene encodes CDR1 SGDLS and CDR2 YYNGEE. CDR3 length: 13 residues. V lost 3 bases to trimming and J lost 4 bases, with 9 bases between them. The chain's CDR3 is CASSATVADTQYF. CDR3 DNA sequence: TGTGCCAGCAGCGCCACGGTAGCAGATACGCAGTATTTT.

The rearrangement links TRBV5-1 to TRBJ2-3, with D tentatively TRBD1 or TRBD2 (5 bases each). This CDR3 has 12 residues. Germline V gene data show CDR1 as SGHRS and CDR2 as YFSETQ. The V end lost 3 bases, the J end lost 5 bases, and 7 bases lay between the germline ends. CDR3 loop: CASSWDRDTQYF. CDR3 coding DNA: TGCGCCAGCAGCTGGGACCGAGATACGCAGTATTTT.

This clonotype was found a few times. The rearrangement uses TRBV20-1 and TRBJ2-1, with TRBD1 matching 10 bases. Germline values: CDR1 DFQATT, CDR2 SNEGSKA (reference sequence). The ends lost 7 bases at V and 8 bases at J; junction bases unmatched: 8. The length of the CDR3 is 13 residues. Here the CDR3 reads CSVPGQGFDEQFF. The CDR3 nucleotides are TGCAGTGTTCCGGGACAGGGGTTCGATGAGCAGTTCTTC.

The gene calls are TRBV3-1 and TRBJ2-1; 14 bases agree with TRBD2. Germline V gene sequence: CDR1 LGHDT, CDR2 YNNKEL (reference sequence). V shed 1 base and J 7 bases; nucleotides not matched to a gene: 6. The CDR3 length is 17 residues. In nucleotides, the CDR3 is TGTGCCAGCAGCCAAGGACTAGCGGGAGGGCCTCAAAATGAGCAGTTCTTC. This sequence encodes CASSQGLAGGPQNEQFF.

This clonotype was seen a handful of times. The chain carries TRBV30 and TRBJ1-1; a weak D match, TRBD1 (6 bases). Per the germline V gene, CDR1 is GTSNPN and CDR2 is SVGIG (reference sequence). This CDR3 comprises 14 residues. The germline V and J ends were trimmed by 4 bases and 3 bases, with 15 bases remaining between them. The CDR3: CAWTNPWTDTEAFF. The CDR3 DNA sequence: TGTGCCTGGACCAACCCCTGGACAGACACTGAAGCTTTCTTT.

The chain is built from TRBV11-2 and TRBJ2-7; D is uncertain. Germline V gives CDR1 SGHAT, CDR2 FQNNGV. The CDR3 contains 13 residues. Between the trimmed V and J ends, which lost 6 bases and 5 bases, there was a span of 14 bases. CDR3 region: CASRYSPGNEQYF. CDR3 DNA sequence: TGTGCCAGCAGATATAGTCCCGGCAACGAGCAGTACTTC.

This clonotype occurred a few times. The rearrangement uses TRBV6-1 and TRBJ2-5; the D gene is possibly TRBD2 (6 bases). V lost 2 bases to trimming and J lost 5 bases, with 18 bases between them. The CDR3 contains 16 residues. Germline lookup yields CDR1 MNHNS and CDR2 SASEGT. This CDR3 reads CASSERDLGIAETQYF. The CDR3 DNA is TGTGCCAGCAGTGAAAGGGACTTGGGGATAGCGGAGACCCAGTACTTC.

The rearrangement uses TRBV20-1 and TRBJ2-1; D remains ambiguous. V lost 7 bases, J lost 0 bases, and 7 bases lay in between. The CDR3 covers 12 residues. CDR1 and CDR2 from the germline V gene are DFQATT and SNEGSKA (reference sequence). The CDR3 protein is CSGEVSYNEQFF. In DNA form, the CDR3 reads TGCAGTGGCGAGGTCTCCTACAATGAGCAGTTCTTC.